This T cell receptor beta chain was identified in a study of T cell responses to AZD1222 COVID-19 vaccine. Study details: Samples with a second dose at about 4 or about 12 weeks were pooled together.

Study-level findings and limits: Spike-specific TCR breadth and depth went up after people got two AZD1222 doses. Clonal diversity was possibly underestimated, and the donors were mostly white British, with more females.

This clone was detected only once. Its antigen remains unidentified. One junction end does not reproduce the germline sequence, and a read error may be involved. Only in-frame clones appear in the TCRdb table, and some are missing; sequencing was by immunoSEQ multiplex PCR. The sample includes approximately 97,000 clones, roughly 83% of them seen just once. CDR1 is SGHNT, CDR2 YYREEE, per germline (reference sequence). This CDR3 comprises 11 residues. This chain links TRBV5-4 with TRBJ2-1, with 7 bases identical to TRBD2. The specimen comprised peripheral blood, sampled on day 0 of AZD1222 vaccination. The sequence was collected from an adult in good health. The DNA for the CDR3 is TGTGCCAGCAGCCCCCGGGGGGATCAGATCTTC. This encodes CASSPRGDQIF. Drawing the rest from reference TRBV5-4 and TRBJ2-1, the complete variable domain is ETGVTQSPTHLIKTRGQQVTLRCSSQSGHNTVSWYQQALGQGPQFIFQYYREEENGRGNFPPRFSGLQFPNYSSELNVNALELDDSALYLCASSPRGDQIFGPGTRLTVL.